What follows describes a single T cell receptor beta chain. Its matching antigen is unknown. Tens of thousands of genome equivalents of blood DNA were amplified for TRB. CDR3 length: 14 amino acids. Germline CDR1 reads GTSNPN; CDR2 reads SVGIG (reference sequence). This record comes from a study of T cell clusters in autoimmune cytopenias. Study outcomes and limitations: No experiment has yet validated the function of the T cell clusters defined in silico.

TRB was amplified by touch-down multiplex PCR, primer pools A and B combined. TCRdb re-called the multiplex PCR reads and catalogs CDR3 proteins one per entry, DNA excluded. Its clone listing holds around 8,000 distinct CDR3 sequences. The origin of this receptor is a human donor with an autoimmune cytopenia or autoimmune hepatitis (not recorded which). The sequenced sample consisted of peripheral blood. This chain connects TRBV30 to TRBJ1-1; as DNA is missing, the TRBD1 call by TCRdb cannot be tested. This chain's CDR3 is CAWSVGFGGTEAFF.